The next 12 T cell receptor beta chains were all read from a single sample in a study of blood T cell repertoires in COVID-19. Data came from immunoSEQ multiplex PCR; TCRdb stores just in-frame clones and leaves some out. In the table there are roughly 150,000 clones, around 83% of which are singletons. The sequenced sample consisted of peripheral blood. All receptors derive from a woman between 50 and 59 years old with COVID-19, enrolled during active disease.

The V call is TRBV7-9, the J call TRBJ2-5; the match to TRBD2 covers 9 bases. Looked up from germline, CDR1 is SEHNR and CDR2 is FQNEAQ (reference sequence). V was clipped by 4 bases and J by 2 bases; unmatched bases: 11. This CDR3 has 17 residues. In DNA, the CDR3 is TGTGCCAGCAGCTCTCCCGGCGCTAGCGGGGAGCAAGAGACCCAGTACTTC. It is translated as CASSSPGASGEQETQYF.

The CDR3 DNA reads as TGTGCCAGCAGCCAGGCACCGGGACAGGGGAAGACCCAGTACTTC. Protein product: CASSQAPGQGKTQYF. The chain links TRBV7-2 to TRBJ2-5; TRBD1 aligns across 10 bases. Germline V lookup: CDR1 SGHTA, CDR2 FQGNSA. J gave up 6 bases and V 5 bases, and 9 bases lay outside the gene matches. This CDR3 is 15 amino acids long.

The V call is TRBV6-2 or TRBV6-3, the J call TRBJ1-6; TRBD1 matches 8 bases. J was trimmed by 0 bases and V by 0 bases; bases with no gene match: 7. This CDR3 contains 19 residues. Germline V gene sequence: CDR1 MNHEY, CDR2 SVGEGT. As DNA, the CDR3 is TGTGCCAGCAGTTACTCAGAAACGGACAGGGACTCCTATAATTCACCCCTCCACTTT. Translated, it gives CASSYSETDRDSYNSPLHF.

The V and J genes are TRBV19 and TRBJ2-5, with D tentatively TRBD1 (6 bases). The germline V and J ends were trimmed by 4 bases and 3 bases, with 12 bases remaining between them. Germline CDR1 and CDR2: LNHDA and SQIVND (reference sequence). CDR3 length: 14 amino acids. DNA for the CDR3: TGTGCCAGTAGTAGCACCGGGACAAAAGAGACCCAGTACTTC. Its translation is CASSSTGTKETQYF.

In this sample, this clone turned up a few times. V and J are TRBV18 and TRBJ2-5; TRBD2 is a possible D gene (6 bases). The CDR3 has 15 amino acids. Germline CDR1 reads KGHSH; CDR2 reads LQKENI. V lost 6 bases and J 0 bases, leaving 14 bases between the germline ends. This chain's CDR3 is CASSSAAGYQETQYF. DNA of the CDR3: TGTGCCAGCTCGTCAGCGGCGGGGTACCAAGAGACCCAGTACTTC.

This clone was detected once. The V and J genes are TRBV10-3 and TRBJ2-3, with 8 bases identical to TRBD1. The CDR3 length is 14 residues. Germline CDR1 is ENHRY and CDR2 is SYGVKD. With V trimmed by 7 bases and J by 0 bases, 3 bases remained unmatched. CDR3 in amino acids: CAITRTGSTDTQYF. CDR3 nucleotide sequence: TGTGCCATCACCCGGACAGGGAGCACAGATACGCAGTATTTT.

The chain has TRBV28 and TRBJ2-1; maybe TRBD2 (5 bases). The CDR3 totals 16 residues. CDR1 is MDHEN, CDR2 SYDVKM, per germline. Trimming took off 5 bases at V and 4 bases at J, with 18 bases between the two ends. The DNA of the CDR3 is TGTGCCAGCAGTAAGGATCGGGGTATTCGTTACAATGAGCAGTTCTTC. Amino acids: CASSKDRGIRYNEQFF.

This clone was counted between two and nine times. The chain uses TRBV2 and TRBJ2-3; D may be TRBD2 (5 bases). This CDR3 region has 14 residues. V lost 6 bases and J lost 10, with 20 bases in between. The germline CDR1 and CDR2 sequences are SNHLY and FYNNEI. The CDR3 DNA reads TGTGCCAGCAGAGGGAGCCCAGACGCGATCGCGCAGTATTTT. Protein: CASRGSPDAIAQYF.

J is TRBJ1-2 and V is TRBV7-9; 9 positions match TRBD1. There are 17 residues in the CDR3. Trimming took 1 base from V and 3 from J; bases not matched to a gene: 9. Looked up from germline, CDR1 is SEHNR and CDR2 is FQNEAQ (reference sequence). CDR3 in DNA: TGTGCCAGCAGCTTAGACGCGACAGGGGGTGGGCACTATGGCTACACCTTC. It translates to CASSLDATGGGHYGYTF.

This chain links TRBV29-1 with TRBJ2-7; TRBD1 aligns across 7 bases. CDR3 size: 14 residues. V lost 0 bases, J lost 6 bases, and 8 bases stayed unmatched. Germline CDR1 SQVTM, CDR2 ANQGSEA. In DNA, the CDR3 is TGCAGCGTTGAAGATAGGACAGGTGGGGGCGAGCAGTACTTC. This gives the protein CSVEDRTGGGEQYF.

This chain links TRBV18 with TRBJ2-7; 7 bases agree with TRBD1. The germline CDR1 and CDR2 sequences are KGHSH and LQKENI. The CDR3 is 14 residues long. V lost 2 bases to trimming and J lost 2 bases; unmatched junction nucleotides: 3. CDR3 sequence reads: CASSPMGQTYEQYF. In DNA, the CDR3 is TGTGCCAGCTCACCAATGGGACAGACCTACGAGCAGTACTTC.

This clone was counted a single time. The chain combines TRBV25-1 with TRBJ2-3; 7 nucleotides align to TRBD1. Germline CDR1 reads MGHDK; CDR2 reads SYGVNS. CDR3 size: 14 residues. V was clipped by 7 bases and J by 6 bases; unmatched bases: 10. CDR3 region: CASKTDRGRDTQYF. The CDR3 DNA follows: TGTGCCAGCAAAACGGATAGGGGGCGCGATACGCAGTATTTT.